This T cell receptor beta chain was profiled in a study of blood T cell repertoires in COVID-19. Across the study: Researchers got acute and convalescent COVID-19 samples from the United States, Italy and Spain.

TCRdb's copy holds only in-frame clones and misses some; the assay was immunoSEQ multiplex PCR. Among about 180,000 clones listed, roughly 90% were seen once. Study members were between roughly 18 and 89 years old and lived in 20 to 30 US regions. CDR1 and CDR2 (germline): SGDLS, YYNGEE. The V end was cut by 0 bases, the J end by 3 bases, with 6 bases between. This CDR3 has 13 residues. The origin of this receptor is a human donor with acute COVID-19. The donor label of this sample is uncertain. The chain employs TRBV9 and TRBJ1-1, with D uncertain. Sequenced sample: PBMCs or T cells enriched from blood (not recorded which). DNA for the CDR3: TGTGCCAGCAGCGTAGGAGTGGACACTGAAGCTTTCTTT. The encoded protein is CASSVGVDTEAFF.